The 23 T cell receptor beta chains reported below all come from one sample, sequenced in a study of glioma-infiltrating T cells. Using RNA template, CDR3s of TCR alpha and beta were amplified with iRepertoire arm-PCR. TCRdb re-derived calls from the multiplex PCR reads in MiXCR, one entry per CDR3 protein. The data contain about 180,000 distinct CDR3 sequences, over 40% of them seen just once; the ten biggest clones take up roughly 5.2%. The sample was glioma tissue, nonneoplastic brain tissue, or PBMCs (not recorded which). The receptors were gathered from a human donor with low-grade glioma or glioblastoma, undergoing nonglioma brain surgery, or in good health (not recorded which).

As to this clonotype: The conserved phenylalanine or tryptophan normally closing the CDR3 is absent here, so this likely arose from a read error. The chain couples TRBV4-1 to TRBJ2-5, with D unresolved. V lost 4 bases and J lost 2, with 14 bases in between. CDR1 is MGHRA, CDR2 YSYEKL, per germline. The CDR3 covers 15 residues. The CDR3 DNA reads as TGCGCCAGCAGCCTCGCCTCCGGGCTACAAGAGACCCAGTACTTA. Its protein product is CASSLASGLQETQYL.

This clonotype was detected a few times. The junction departs from the called germline gene at one end, perhaps through a read error. The chain joins TRBV10-3 to TRBJ2-7, with TRBD1 identical over 12 bases. Germline-derived CDR1 and CDR2 are ENHRY and SYGVKD. The CDR3 is 13 residues long. CDR3 nucleotides: TGTGCCGTTTCGGGACAGGGGGCCAACGAGCAGCACTTC. Its protein product is CAVSGQGANEQHF.

This clonotype was detected only a few times. The chain employs TRBV6-1 and TRBJ2-7; 12 nucleotides line up with TRBD2. This CDR3 has 14 residues. The J segment lost 5 bases and the V segment lost 4 bases, leaving 3 bases of the junction unmatched. Germline V gene sequence: CDR1 MNHNS, CDR2 SASEGT. The CDR3 region has the DNA TGTGCCAGCAGTGCGACTAGCGGGAGCGACGAGCAGTACTTC. This encodes CASSATSGSDEQYF.

This clonotype was detected many times. J is TRBJ2-3 and V is TRBV20-1, with 9 bases matching TRBD2. V gave up 2 bases and J gave up 6 bases; unmatched junction bases: 6. Germline V gene sequence: CDR1 DFQATT, CDR2 SNEGSKA (reference sequence). This CDR3 comprises 14 residues. The CDR3 sequence: CSARRAGGPDTQYF. In DNA form, the CDR3 reads TGCAGTGCTAGAAGGGCGGGAGGGCCGGATACGCAGTATTTT.

The chain recombines TRBV14 with TRBJ2-3; D is uncertain. From germline, CDR1 is SGHDN and CDR2 FVKESK. Trimming removed 2 bases from V and 0 bases from J, with 15 bases in between. The CDR3 extends over 17 amino acids. CDR3 protein: CASSQRSPGLSTDTQYF. The DNA for the CDR3 is TGTGCCAGCAGCCAAAGAAGCCCCGGGTTAAGCACAGATACGCAGTATTTT.

This clonotype appeared many times. The J gene is TRBJ2-5, the V gene TRBV28; maybe TRBD2 (5 bases). CDR3 length: 14 residues. V was cut by 5 bases and J by 2 bases, with 12 bases left in between. Germline assignment: CDR1 MDHEN and CDR2 SYDVKM. CDR3 sequence: CASSQSGTQETQYF. The CDR3 region has the DNA TGTGCCAGCAGTCAAAGCGGAACTCAAGAGACCCAGTACTTC.

V gene TRBV19 combines with J gene TRBJ2-3, with no clear D. The germline V and J ends were trimmed by 8 bases and 4 bases, with 7 bases remaining between them. Per the germline V gene, CDR1 is LNHDA and CDR2 is SQIVND (reference sequence). The CDR3 runs to 11 residues. The CDR3 DNA reads as TGTGCCAGTGGAATATCAGATACGCAGTATTTT. It codes for CASGISDTQYF.

This clonotype has more than one count but fewer than ten. The CDR3 region is CASSLIAGASNEQFF. CDR3 nucleotide sequence: TGTGCCAGCAGCTTGATAGCGGGAGCCTCCAATGAGCAGTTCTTC. This chain links TRBV5-4 with TRBJ2-1, with 9 bases lining up with TRBD2. Unmatched junction bases numbered 5, after V lost 1 base and J lost 6 bases. The CDR3 extends over 15 amino acids. Germline CDR1 and CDR2: SGHNT and YYREEE (reference sequence).

This clonotype was found many times. The gene calls are TRBV27 and TRBJ2-5, with D unclear. Germline CDR1 and CDR2: MNHEY and SMNVEV (reference sequence). V was trimmed by 6 bases and J by 1 base, leaving 15 bases between them. CDR3 length: 15 residues. CDR3 sequence reads: CASRGTGLSQETQYF. The CDR3 nucleotides are TGTGCCAGCAGGGGCACCGGATTAAGCCAAGAGACCCAGTACTTC.

This clonotype was counted once. Just one base apart from a much larger clone, this may be a read error. This chain uses TRBV7-2 with TRBJ2-5, with TRBD1 matching 9 bases. The CDR3 spans 15 residues. CDR1 is SGHTA, CDR2 FQGNSA, per germline. CDR3 DNA sequence: TGTGCCAGCAGCCCCCCTGGGACAGGGCAAGACACCCAGTACTTC. Amino acid sequence: CASSPPGTGQDTQYF.

This clonotype has ten or more counts. The gene calls are TRBV20-1 and TRBJ1-4; 11 positions agree with TRBD1. From germline, CDR1 is DFQATT and CDR2 SNEGSKA (reference sequence). V lost 6 bases, J lost 7 bases, and 7 bases stayed unmatched. This CDR3 spans 14 amino acids. The CDR3 reads CSALGQGAREKLFF. The CDR3 coding sequence is TGCAGTGCGCTCGGACAGGGGGCGCGTGAAAAACTGTTTTTT.

This clonotype was observed many times. The rearrangement joins TRBV20-1 to TRBJ2-1, with 14 positions matching TRBD2. The V gene end was trimmed by 6 bases and the J gene end by 6 bases; junction bases not matched to a gene: 13. Germline assignment: CDR1 DFQATT and CDR2 SNEGSKA (reference sequence). The CDR3 is made up of 17 amino acids. The CDR3 DNA is TGCAGTGCAACCCTCGGACTAGCGGGAGGCCGAGTCAATGAGCAGTTCTTC. Its protein product is CSATLGLAGGRVNEQFF.

The chain links TRBV12-3 or TRBV12-4 to TRBJ2-1, with D maybe TRBD2 (5 bases). The CDR3 has 16 residues. Trimming took off 6 bases at V and 4 bases at J, with 19 bases between the two ends. The CDR3 reads CASSPLGSGSYNEQFF. CDR3 nucleotide sequence: TGTGCCAGCAGCCCTCTGGGGAGTGGATCATACAATGAGCAGTTCTTC.

This clonotype was observed a handful of times. The V and J genes are TRBV6-1 and TRBJ2-5; D assignment may be TRBD1 or TRBD2 (6 bases each). The germline V gene has CDR1 MNHNS and CDR2 SASEGT. The CDR3 spans 15 residues. V lost 7 bases, J lost 5 bases, and 20 bases lay in between. The DNA for the CDR3 is TGTGCCAGCATTTTAAATGCGGCGGGACATGAGACCCAGTACTTC. Translation: CASILNAAGHETQYF.

This clonotype was counted ten times or more. The chain links TRBV10-3 to TRBJ1-2; 9 positions agree with TRBD1. The CDR3 runs 16 residues. J lost 5 bases, V lost 3 bases, and 10 bases had no gene match. Germline loops: CDR1 ENHRY, CDR2 SYGVKD. CDR3 bases: TGTGCCATCAGTGATAGTAGGACAGGGGTCCCTTATGGCTACACCTTC. Translating gives CAISDSRTGVPYGYTF.

Concerning this clonotype itself: This may be a read error, as it is one base from a much larger clone. The chain couples TRBV6-2 or TRBV6-3 to TRBJ2-1; possibly TRBD2 for D (6 bases). The V end lost 6 bases, the J end lost 1 base, and 22 bases lay between the germline ends. The CDR3 covers 18 residues. Germline values: CDR1 MNHEY, CDR2 SVGEGT. The CDR3 loop reads CASSLGVGGLGSYNEQFF. For the CDR3, the DNA is TGTGCCAGCAGCTTAGGCGTGGGGGGTTTGGGATCCTACAATGAGCAGTTCTTC.

Worth noting for this clonotype: It may be a read error: a sequence one base away is much more abundant. The chain carries TRBV20-1 and TRBJ2-7; 12 bases are a match to TRBD2. From germline, CDR1 is DFQATT and CDR2 SNEGSKA (reference sequence). Trimming at V came to 4 bases and at J to 5 bases, leaving 9 bases not matched to a gene. The CDR3 is made up of 15 amino acids. CDR3 DNA sequence: TGCAGTGCTACTTGCCCGACTAGCGGGAGCCACGAGCAGTACTTC. This encodes CSATCPTSGSHEQYF.

This clonotype has a count of ten or more. This chain joins TRBV20-1 and TRBJ2-7; 10 nucleotides match TRBD2. Trimming at V came to 0 bases and at J to 5 bases, leaving 7 bases not matched to a gene. The CDR3 contains 15 residues. Germline V gives CDR1 DFQATT, CDR2 SNEGSKA (reference sequence). DNA for the CDR3: TGCAGTGCTAGAGATCTTTTGAGCGGGAGGGACGAGCAGTACTTC. The encoded protein is CSARDLLSGRDEQYF.

This sequence joins TRBV20-1 and TRBJ2-1; perhaps TRBD2 as D (5 bases). The CDR3 runs 17 residues. Trimming shortened V by 6 bases and J by 1 base, and 22 bases separated the two germline ends. CDR1 DFQATT and CDR2 SNEGSKA come from the germline V gene (reference sequence). CDR3 nucleotide sequence: TGCAGTGCCTTACCTAAGGACTTCTCCTTATCCTACAATGAGCAGTTCTTC. It yields the protein CSALPKDFSLSYNEQFF.

With regard to this clonotype: A much larger clone differs by one base, so this may be a read error. V gene TRBV28 combines with J gene TRBJ2-2, with D unresolved. The CDR3 consists of 13 residues. Per germline, CDR1 MDHEN and CDR2 SYDVKM. The CDR3, as DNA: TGTGCCAGCCCCAAGGGTGACACCGTGGAGCTGTTTTTT. Translating gives CASPKGDTVELFF.

Of note for this clonotype: A much more abundant neighbour one base away suggests this may be a read error. V gene TRBV20-1 combines with J gene TRBJ2-7; 8 bases map to TRBD2. J was trimmed by 5 bases and V by 5 bases; bases with no gene match: 8. Germline values: CDR1 DFQATT, CDR2 SNEGSKA (reference sequence). This CDR3 is 13 amino acids long. The DNA of the CDR3 is TGCAGTGCTCGGGGACTAGTGGACCACGAGCAGTACTTC. Translating gives CSARGLVDHEQYF.

Worth noting for this clonotype: An end of the junction differs from the germline gene, which may be a read error. The V call is TRBV27, the J call TRBJ2-5; D may be TRBD2 (6 bases). The germline V gene encodes CDR1 MNHEY and CDR2 SMNVEV (reference sequence). CDR3 size: 13 residues. CDR3: CASSLVGGETKYF. CDR3 sequence (DNA): TGTGCCAGCAGTTTAGTAGGAGGGGAGACCAAGTACTTC.

This clonotype was recorded a few times. Possible read error: a much larger clone is one base away. The chain employs TRBV27 and TRBJ2-7, with D unclear. Looked up from germline, CDR1 is MNHEY and CDR2 is SMNVEV (reference sequence). The CDR3 runs 12 residues. In nucleotides, the CDR3 is TGTGCCAGAAGTTCGGTCTCCTCGGCGGAGTACTTC. This sequence encodes CARSSVSSAEYF.